Listed below are T cell receptor beta chains from one sample, sequenced in a study of T cell responses to AZD1222 COVID-19 vaccine. Sequencing was performed with immunoSEQ multiplex PCR; in TCRdb, only in-frame clones are kept and a portion is missing. This table has about 180,000 clones, 90% appearing once. The sample was peripheral blood, taken on day 0 of AZD1222 vaccination. Receptor source: an adult in good health. Both conserved end residues are part of each CDR3. A D gene is named only where the DNA matches it firmly. Clone size is not always given. Where it is, it says once, few, many or a class for expanded clones.

CAWGLIDQYF TGTGCCTGGGGACTAATTGACCAGTACTTC TRBJ2-5 NA NA TRBV30
CASMGGGGNQPQHF TGTGCCAGCATGGGAGGGGGGGGCAATCAGCCCCAGCATTTT TRBJ1-5 NA NA TRBV25-1
CASSLQSSGNTIYF TGTGCCAGCTCCCTACAGAGCTCTGGAAACACCATATATTTT TRBJ1-3 NA NA TRBV3-1/TRBV3-2
CASSLMFNEQFF TGTGCCAGCAGTTTAATGTTCAATGAGCAGTTCTTC TRBJ2-1 few NA TRBV28
CASSLVQGKQETQYF TGTGCCAGCAGCTTAGTCCAGGGCAAACAAGAGACCCAGTACTTC TRBJ2-5 NA NA TRBV7-2
CASSPAPGTLNTEAFF TGTGCCAGCAGCCCAGCTCCCGGGACATTGAACACTGAAGCTTTCTTT TRBJ1-1 NA NA TRBV7-2
CAWSLPGERGQPQHF TGTGCCTGGAGCCTCCCGGGGGAAAGGGGACAGCCCCAGCATTTT TRBJ1-5 NA NA TRBV30
CASRVGGPTNEKLFF TGTGCCAGCAGAGTGGGGGGACCTACTAATGAAAAACTGTTTTTT TRBJ1-4 NA NA TRBV7-2
CASSLAPEGTGYGYTF TGTGCCAGCAGCTTGGCCCCGGAAGGGACGGGCTATGGCTACACCTTC TRBJ1-2 NA NA TRBV5-4
CASSLEGGADGYTF TGTGCCAGCAGCTTGGAGGGGGGCGCAGATGGCTACACCTTC TRBJ1-2 NA NA TRBV5-4
CATSRIAGGEQPQHF TGTGCCACCAGCAGGATCGCGGGGGGAGAGCAGCCCCAGCATTTT TRBJ1-5 NA NA TRBV15
CASSATGSQETQYF TGTGCCAGCAGCGCAACAGGATCCCAAGAGACCCAGTACTTC TRBJ2-5 NA NA TRBV9
CASSLEGGFVEEKLFF TGTGCCAGCAGCTTAGAGGGAGGGTTTGTCGAGGAAAAACTGTTTTTT TRBJ1-4 NA NA TRBV11-2
CASSSRQGDGYTF TGTGCCAGCAGCTCCAGACAGGGGGATGGCTACACCTTC TRBJ1-2 NA TRBD1 TRBV5-6
CASSPGLSNTEAFF TGTGCCAGCAGCCCGGGACTTTCGAACACTGAAGCTTTCTTT TRBJ1-1 NA NA TRBV3-1/TRBV3-2
CASSSQGAMGMNTEAFF TGTGCCAGCTCATCACAGGGGGCGATGGGGATGAACACTGAAGCTTTCTTT TRBJ1-1 NA TRBD1 TRBV18
CASSIMASAGTGELFF TGTGCCAGTAGCATCATGGCGTCCGCGGGCACCGGGGAGCTGTTTTTT TRBJ2-2 NA NA TRBV19
CASSDRTGDPPYGYTF TGTGCCAGCAGTGACCGGACAGGGGATCCCCCCTATGGCTACACCTTC TRBJ1-2 NA TRBD1 TRBV2
CASSDRGEPFF TGTGCCAGCAGTGATAGGGGGGAGCCGTTTTTT TRBJ1-4 NA NA TRBV25-1
CASSLASSYGYTF TGCGCCAGCAGCTTGGCCAGTTCCTATGGCTACACCTTC TRBJ1-2 NA NA TRBV5-1
CASSANALGWGEQYF TGTGCCAGTAGTGCCAATGCTCTAGGGTGGGGCGAGCAGTACTTC TRBJ2-7 NA NA TRBV19
CASSYSGIQSSPLHF TGTGCCAGCAGTTACTCAGGCATACAGTCGTCACCCCTCCACTTT TRBJ1-6 NA NA TRBV6-5
CASTPGGQRANTEAFF TGTGCCAGCACCCCAGGGGGTCAGAGGGCCAACACTGAAGCTTTCTTT TRBJ1-1 once TRBD1 TRBV27
CASSPGQGGTMNTEAFF TGTGCCAGCAGCCCCGGACAGGGAGGGACCATGAACACTGAAGCTTTCTTT TRBJ1-1 NA TRBD1 TRBV5-8
CASSSYGQAGNQPQHF TGTGCCAGCAGCTCCTACGGACAGGCTGGCAATCAGCCCCAGCATTTT TRBJ1-5 NA TRBD1 TRBV7-2
CASSQDLIAGLASTDTQYF TGCGCCAGCAGCCAAGATCTGATAGCGGGACTAGCTAGCACAGATACGCAGTATTTT TRBJ2-3 NA TRBD2 TRBV4-1
CASSLSVGGPNTGELFF TGTGCCAGCAGCTTGAGCGTAGGGGGACCGAACACCGGGGAGCTGTTTTTT TRBJ2-2 NA NA TRBV5-4
CASSLGGLDTDTQYF TGCGCCAGCAGCTTGGGGGGGCTAGACACAGATACGCAGTATTTT TRBJ2-3 NA NA TRBV5-1
CASSPDATGASYEQYF TGTGCCAGCAGCCCGGACGCAACCGGGGCCTCCTACGAGCAGTACTTC TRBJ2-7 NA NA TRBV7-2
CASSTGTGAVGYNEQFF TGTGCCAGCAGCACCGGGACAGGGGCGGTCGGTTACAATGAGCAGTTCTTC TRBJ2-1 NA TRBD1 TRBV5-8
CASSQVGAGNEQYF TGTGCCAGCAGCCAAGTTGGGGCTGGCAACGAGCAGTACTTC TRBJ2-7 medium-sized NA TRBV3-1/TRBV3-2
CASSYPGQSDEQYF TGTGCCAGCAGTTACCCCGGACAGTCTGACGAGCAGTACTTC TRBJ2-7 NA NA TRBV6-6
CASSSLGGSGGYTF TGTGCCAGCAGCTCCCTCGGGGGCTCCGGTGGCTACACCTTC TRBJ1-2 NA NA TRBV7-2
CASSLRSEQYF TGTGCCAGCAGTTTAAGAAGCGAGCAGTACTTC TRBJ2-7 once NA TRBV12-3/TRBV12-4
CASKGTPSGYTF TGTGCCAGCAAAGGCACCCCGAGTGGCTACACCTTC TRBJ1-2 NA NA TRBV25-1
CASRRGGGTSGPGPNYGQYF TGTGCCAGCCGAAGGGGGGGCGGGACTAGCGGGCCTGGACCGAACTACGGGCAGTACTTC TRBJ2-7 NA TRBD2 TRBV2
CASRPLRGGGNEQFF TGTGCCAGCAGACCGCTACGGGGGGGAGGCAATGAGCAGTTCTTC TRBJ2-1 once TRBD2 TRBV14
CASSQAASPRNEQFF TGTGCCAGCAGCCAAGCTGCCTCACCCAGGAATGAGCAGTTCTTC TRBJ2-1 NA NA TRBV3-1/TRBV3-2
CASSPRVATNEKLFF TGTGCCAGCAGCCCCCGGGTCGCAACTAATGAAAAACTGTTTTTT TRBJ1-4 few NA TRBV9
CASSAAGNEQFF TGTGCCAGCAGCGCCGCAGGAAACGAGCAGTTCTTC TRBJ2-1 once NA TRBV7-6
CASSPPGAGMNTGELFF TGTGCCAGCTCACCACCGGGGGCAGGGATGAACACCGGGGAGCTGTTTTTT TRBJ2-2 NA NA TRBV18
CASSLKGTGGEEKLFF TGTGCCAGCAGCTTAAAGGGCACAGGGGGCGAAGAAAAACTGTTTTTT TRBJ1-4 NA TRBD1 TRBV5-4
CSVPQAGTWGYNEQFF TGCAGCGTCCCCCAGGCGGGAACCTGGGGATACAATGAGCAGTTCTTC TRBJ2-1 NA NA TRBV29-1
CASTRDRDYEQFF TGTGCCAGCACTCGGGACAGGGATTATGAGCAGTTCTTC TRBJ2-1 NA TRBD1 TRBV2
CASSKGSSYNSPLHF TGTGCCAGCAGCAAGGGGAGCTCCTATAATTCACCCCTCCACTTT TRBJ1-6 NA NA TRBV28
CASSLARAARETQYF TGCGCCAGCAGCTTGGCGCGAGCGGCGCGGGAGACCCAGTACTTC TRBJ2-5 NA NA TRBV5-1
CASSRAEGSLNIQYF TGTGCCAGCAGCCGAGCGGAGGGGAGCCTAAACATTCAGTACTTC TRBJ2-4 once NA TRBV7-8
CASSPPGAPTKETQYF TGTGCCAGCAGCCCCCCGGGGGCGCCGACAAAAGAGACCCAGTACTTC TRBJ2-5 NA NA TRBV7-2
CASSERGRGMHTEAFF TGTGCCAGCAGTGAACGCGGGCGGGGGATGCACACTGAAGCTTTCTTT TRBJ1-1 NA NA TRBV6-1
CSASGATAFYEQYF TGCAGTGCTAGTGGGGCTACCGCATTCTACGAGCAGTACTTC TRBJ2-7 NA NA TRBV20-1
CASSLGQKNTEAFF TGTGCCAGCTCCCTCGGACAGAAGAACACTGAAGCTTTCTTT TRBJ1-1 NA NA TRBV18
CAIKSGTDVYEQYF TGTGCCATCAAGTCTGGGACGGACGTCTACGAGCAGTACTTC TRBJ2-7 few NA TRBV10-3